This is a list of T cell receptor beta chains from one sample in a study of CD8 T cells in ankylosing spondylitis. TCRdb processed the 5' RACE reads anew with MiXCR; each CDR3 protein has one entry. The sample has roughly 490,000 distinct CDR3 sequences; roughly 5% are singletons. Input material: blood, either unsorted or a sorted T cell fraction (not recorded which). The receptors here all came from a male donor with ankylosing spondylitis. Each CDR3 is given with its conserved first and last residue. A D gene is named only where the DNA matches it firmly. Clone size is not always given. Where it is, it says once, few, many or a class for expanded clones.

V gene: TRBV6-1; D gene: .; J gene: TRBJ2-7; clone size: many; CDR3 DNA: TGTGCCAGCAGTCCCCCAGGAGGGTACGAGCAGTACTTC; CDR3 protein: CASSPPGGYEQYF
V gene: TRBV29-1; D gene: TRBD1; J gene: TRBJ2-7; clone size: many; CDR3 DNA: TGCAGCGTTGAAGGACCGGAAAGAGAGGGGGCGTTCTACGAGCAGTACTTC; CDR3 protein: CSVEGPEREGAFYEQYF
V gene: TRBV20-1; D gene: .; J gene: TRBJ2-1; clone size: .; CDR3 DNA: TGCAGTGCTAGAGGGGAGCGGGCTCACCTCTACAATGAGCAGTTCTTC; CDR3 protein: CSARGERAHLYNEQFF
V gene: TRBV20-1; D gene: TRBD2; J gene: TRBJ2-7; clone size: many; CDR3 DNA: TGCAGTGCTAGAGATCGGACTAGCGGGAGGGCCTACGAGCAGTACTTC; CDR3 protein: CSARDRTSGRAYEQYF
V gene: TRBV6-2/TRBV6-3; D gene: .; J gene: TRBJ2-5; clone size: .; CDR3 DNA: TGTGCCAGCAGTAGGCTCCAGGGAGAGACCCAGTACTTC; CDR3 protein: CASSRLQGETQYF
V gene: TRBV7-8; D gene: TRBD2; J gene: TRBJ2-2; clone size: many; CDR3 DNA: TGTGCCAGCAGCCCCGGGGGGTCCGGGGAGCTGTTTTTT; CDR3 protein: CASSPGGSGELFF
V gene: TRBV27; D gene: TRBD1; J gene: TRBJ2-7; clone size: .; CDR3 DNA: TGTGCCAGCAGACATACAGGGGGCTCTTACGAGCAGTACTTC; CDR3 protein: CASRHTGGSYEQYF
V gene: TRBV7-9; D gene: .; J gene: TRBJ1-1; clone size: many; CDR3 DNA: TGTGCCAGCAGCTTAAGAGGGGGGGAGAACACTGAAGCTTTCTTT; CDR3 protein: CASSLRGGENTEAFF
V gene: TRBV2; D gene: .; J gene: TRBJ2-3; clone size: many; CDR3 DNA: TGTGCCAGCAGTTCACCGGGACACCTTAGCACAGATACGCAGTATTTT; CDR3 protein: CASSSPGHLSTDTQYF
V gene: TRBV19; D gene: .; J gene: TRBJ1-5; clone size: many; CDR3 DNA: TGTGCCAGTAGTATAATTTCGGGGGCTGGCCAGCCCCAGCATTTT; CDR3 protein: CASSIISGAGQPQHF
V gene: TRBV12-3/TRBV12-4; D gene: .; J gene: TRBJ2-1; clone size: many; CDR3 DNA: TGTGCCAGCAGTTTTAGAGGGACTGCCTTGAACAATGAGCAGTTCTTC; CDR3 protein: CASSFRGTALNNEQFF
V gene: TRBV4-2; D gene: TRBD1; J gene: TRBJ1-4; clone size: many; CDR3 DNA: TGTGCCAGCAGCCGGGGCTCGGGGGACAGAAATGAAAAACTGTTTTTT; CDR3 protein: CASSRGSGDRNEKLFF
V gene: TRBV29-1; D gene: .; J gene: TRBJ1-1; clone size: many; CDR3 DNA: TGCAGCGTCTCGGGGCAGAACACTGAAGCTTTCTTT; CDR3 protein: CSVSGQNTEAFF
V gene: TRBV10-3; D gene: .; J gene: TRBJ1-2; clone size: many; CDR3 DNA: TGTGCCATCAGTGAATCCGGGAGCGGGGGGGAGTATGGCTACACCTTC; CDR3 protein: CAISESGSGGEYGYTF
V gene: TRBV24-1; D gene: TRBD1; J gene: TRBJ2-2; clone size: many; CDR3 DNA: TGTGCCACCAGTGATCCGGGACAGGGGTTCACCGGGGAGCTGTTTTTT; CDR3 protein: CATSDPGQGFTGELFF
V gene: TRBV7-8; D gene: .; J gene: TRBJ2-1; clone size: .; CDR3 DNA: TGTGCCAGCAGCTTAATCCCCGACTCCTACAATGAGCAGTTCTTC; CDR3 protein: CASSLIPDSYNEQFF
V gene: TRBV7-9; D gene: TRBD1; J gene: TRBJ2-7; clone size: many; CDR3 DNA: TGTGCCAGCAGCTTAGGACAGGGGGTCTCCTACGAGCAGTACTTC; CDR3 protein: CASSLGQGVSYEQYF
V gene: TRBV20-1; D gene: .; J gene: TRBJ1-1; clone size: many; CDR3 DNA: TGCAGTGCTGGAAGGTGGTCGGGGGCCGGTACTGAAGCTTTCTTT; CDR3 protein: CSAGRWSGAGTEAFF
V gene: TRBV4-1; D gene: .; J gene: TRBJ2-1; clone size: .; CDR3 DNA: TGCGCCAGCAGCCCGATTCGGGACAACTACAATGAGCAGTTCTTC; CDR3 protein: CASSPIRDNYNEQFF
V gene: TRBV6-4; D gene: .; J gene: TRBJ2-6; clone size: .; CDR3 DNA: TGTGCCAGCAGTGACTCCGGGGTCCTCTCTGGGGCCAACGTCCTGACTTTC; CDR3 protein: CASSDSGVLSGANVLTF
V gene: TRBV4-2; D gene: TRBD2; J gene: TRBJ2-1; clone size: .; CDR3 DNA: TGTGCCAGCAGCCAAGGAGGGGCTAGCGGACTTTACAATGAGCAGTTCTTC; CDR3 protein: CASSQGGASGLYNEQFF
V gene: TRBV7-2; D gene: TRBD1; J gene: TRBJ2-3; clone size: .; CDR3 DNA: TGTGCCAGCAGCTTGGGACAGGGGCTTTACACAGATACGCAGTATTTT; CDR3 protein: CASSLGQGLYTDTQYF
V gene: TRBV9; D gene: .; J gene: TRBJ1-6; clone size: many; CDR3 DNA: TGTGCCAGCAGCGTCCGCTCCCAATCACCCCTCCACTTT; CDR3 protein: CASSVRSQSPLHF
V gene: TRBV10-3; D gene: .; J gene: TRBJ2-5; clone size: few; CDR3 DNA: TGTGCCATCAGTGAGTCTTACACCGAAGAGACCCAGTACTTC; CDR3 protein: CAISESYTEETQYF
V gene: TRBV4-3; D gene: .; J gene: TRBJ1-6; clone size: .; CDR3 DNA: TGCGCCAGCAGCCAAGATACACTAAAAAATTCACCCCTCCACTTT; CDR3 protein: CASSQDTLKNSPLHF
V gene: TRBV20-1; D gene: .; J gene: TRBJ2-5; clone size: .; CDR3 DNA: TGCAGTGCGGCCTTGGTTCTACGAGGCCAAGAGACCCAGTACTTC; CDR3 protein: CSAALVLRGQETQYF
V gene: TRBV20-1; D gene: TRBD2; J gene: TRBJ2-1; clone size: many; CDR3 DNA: TGCAGTGCTCCGGGACTAGCGGGAGGAGACTACAATGAGCAGTTCTTC; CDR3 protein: CSAPGLAGGDYNEQFF
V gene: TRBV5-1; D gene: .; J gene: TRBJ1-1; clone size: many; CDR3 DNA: TGCGCCAGCAGCTTGGCCGGCGCAGGGCTCCGAATGAACACTGAAGCTTTCTTT; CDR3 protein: CASSLAGAGLRMNTEAFF
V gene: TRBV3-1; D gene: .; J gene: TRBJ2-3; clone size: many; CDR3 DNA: TGTGCCAGCAGCCAAGTTACAGATACGCAGTATTTT; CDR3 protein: CASSQVTDTQYF
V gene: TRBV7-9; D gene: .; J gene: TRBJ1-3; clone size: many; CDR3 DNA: TGTGCCACCCGGGGGTCCTCTGGAAACACCATATATTTT; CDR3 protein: CATRGSSGNTIYF
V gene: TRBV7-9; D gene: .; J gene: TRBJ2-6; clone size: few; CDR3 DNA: TGTGCCAGCAGCTTATTGGGGGGCGAGGGCCTGACTTTC; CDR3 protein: CASSLLGGEGLTF
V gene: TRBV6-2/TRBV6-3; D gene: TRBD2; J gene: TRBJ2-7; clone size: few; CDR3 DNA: TGTGCCAGCATGCGGGGGAGCTCCTACGAGCAGTACTTC; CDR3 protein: CASMRGSSYEQYF
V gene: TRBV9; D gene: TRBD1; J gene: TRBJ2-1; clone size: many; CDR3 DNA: TGTGCCAGCAGCGTTACCGGGACAGCCAATTCGGGGCAGTTCTTC; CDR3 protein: CASSVTGTANSGQFF
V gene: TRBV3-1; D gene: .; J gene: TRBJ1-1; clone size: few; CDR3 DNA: TGTGCCAGCAGCCAATTCGGGGAGGGCACTGAAGCTTTCTTT; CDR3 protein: CASSQFGEGTEAFF
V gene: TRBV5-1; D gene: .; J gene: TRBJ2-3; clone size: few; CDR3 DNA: TGCGCCAGCAGCTTGAGGGAGGCTGGCACAGATACGCAGTATTTT; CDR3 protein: CASSLREAGTDTQYF
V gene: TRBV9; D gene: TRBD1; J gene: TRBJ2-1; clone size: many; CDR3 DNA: TGTGCCAGCAGCTCCAGTGGGACAGGGGACAATGAGCAGTTCTTC; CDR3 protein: CASSSSGTGDNEQFF
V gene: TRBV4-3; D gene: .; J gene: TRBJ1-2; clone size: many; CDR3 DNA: TGCGCCAGCAGCCAGGAGGAAAACGGCTATGGCTACACCTTC; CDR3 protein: CASSQEENGYGYTF
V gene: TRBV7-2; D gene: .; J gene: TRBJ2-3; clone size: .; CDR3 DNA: TGTGCCAGCAGCTTAGGAGGGGCTAGCACAGATACGCAGTATTTT; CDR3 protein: CASSLGGASTDTQYF
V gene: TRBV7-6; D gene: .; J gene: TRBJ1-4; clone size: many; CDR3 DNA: TGTGCCAGCAGCGGACGCGGCGGATGGAATGAAAAACTGTTTTTT; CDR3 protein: CASSGRGGWNEKLFF
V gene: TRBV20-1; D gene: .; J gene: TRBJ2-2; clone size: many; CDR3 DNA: TGCAGTGCTAGAAAGACGAGAGGGGGGCGGACCGGGGAGCTGTTTTTT; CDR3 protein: CSARKTRGGRTGELFF
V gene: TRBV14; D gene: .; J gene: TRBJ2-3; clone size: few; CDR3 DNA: TGTGCCAGCAGCCAAGATTTGTTTTCGGATACGCAGTATTTT; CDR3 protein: CASSQDLFSDTQYF
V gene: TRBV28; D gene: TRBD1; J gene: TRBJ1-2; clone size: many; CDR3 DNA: TGTGCCAGCAGTTCAATCGACAGGGTAAATGGCTACACCTTC; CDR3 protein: CASSSIDRVNGYTF
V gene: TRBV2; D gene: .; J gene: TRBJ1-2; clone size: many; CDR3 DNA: TGTGCCAGCAGTGATCTGGCGGGGGATGGCTACACCTTC; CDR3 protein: CASSDLAGDGYTF
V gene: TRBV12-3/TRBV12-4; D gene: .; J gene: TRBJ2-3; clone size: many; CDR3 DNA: TGTGCCAGCAGATACAGGGTTACGCAGTATTTT; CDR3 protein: CASRYRVTQYF
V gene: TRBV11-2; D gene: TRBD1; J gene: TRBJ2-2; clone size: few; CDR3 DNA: TGTGCCAGCAGCCGGACAGGGACGAACACCGGGGAGCTGTTTTTT; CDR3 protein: CASSRTGTNTGELFF
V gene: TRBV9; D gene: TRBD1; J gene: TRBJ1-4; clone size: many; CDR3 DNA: TGTGCCAGCAGCGTCGACAGGGCTGGTGAAAAACTGTTTTTT; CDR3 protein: CASSVDRAGEKLFF
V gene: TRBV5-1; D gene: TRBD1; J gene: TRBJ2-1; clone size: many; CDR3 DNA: TGCGCCAGCAGTGTGGACAGGGCCTCCTACAATGAGCAGTTCTTC; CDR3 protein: CASSVDRASYNEQFF
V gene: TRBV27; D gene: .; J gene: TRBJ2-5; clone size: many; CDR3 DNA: TGTGCCAGCAGCCCCCGGGACGGTAAAGAGACCCAGTACTTC; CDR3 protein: CASSPRDGKETQYF
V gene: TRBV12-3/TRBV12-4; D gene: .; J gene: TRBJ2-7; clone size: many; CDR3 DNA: TGTGCCAGCAGTTTATTTGAGGCGGGCTACGAGCAGTACTTC; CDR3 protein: CASSLFEAGYEQYF
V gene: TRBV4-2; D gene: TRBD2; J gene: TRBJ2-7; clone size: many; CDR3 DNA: TGTGCCAGCAGCCAAGGAGCTAGCGGGGCTGCCTACGAGCAGTACTTC; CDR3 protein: CASSQGASGAAYEQYF